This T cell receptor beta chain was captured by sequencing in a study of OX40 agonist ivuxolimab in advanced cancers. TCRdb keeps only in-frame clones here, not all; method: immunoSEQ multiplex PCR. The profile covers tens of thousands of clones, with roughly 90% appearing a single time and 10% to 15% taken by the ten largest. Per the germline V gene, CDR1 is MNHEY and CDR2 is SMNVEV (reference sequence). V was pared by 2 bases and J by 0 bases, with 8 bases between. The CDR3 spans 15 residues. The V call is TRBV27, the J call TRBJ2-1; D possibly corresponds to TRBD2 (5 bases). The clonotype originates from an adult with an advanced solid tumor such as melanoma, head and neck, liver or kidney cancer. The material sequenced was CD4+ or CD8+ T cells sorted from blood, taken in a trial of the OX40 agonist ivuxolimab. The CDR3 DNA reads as TGTGCCAGCAGTTTAACGGGGAGCTCCTACAATGAGCAGTTCTTC. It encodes CASSLTGSSYNEQFF.